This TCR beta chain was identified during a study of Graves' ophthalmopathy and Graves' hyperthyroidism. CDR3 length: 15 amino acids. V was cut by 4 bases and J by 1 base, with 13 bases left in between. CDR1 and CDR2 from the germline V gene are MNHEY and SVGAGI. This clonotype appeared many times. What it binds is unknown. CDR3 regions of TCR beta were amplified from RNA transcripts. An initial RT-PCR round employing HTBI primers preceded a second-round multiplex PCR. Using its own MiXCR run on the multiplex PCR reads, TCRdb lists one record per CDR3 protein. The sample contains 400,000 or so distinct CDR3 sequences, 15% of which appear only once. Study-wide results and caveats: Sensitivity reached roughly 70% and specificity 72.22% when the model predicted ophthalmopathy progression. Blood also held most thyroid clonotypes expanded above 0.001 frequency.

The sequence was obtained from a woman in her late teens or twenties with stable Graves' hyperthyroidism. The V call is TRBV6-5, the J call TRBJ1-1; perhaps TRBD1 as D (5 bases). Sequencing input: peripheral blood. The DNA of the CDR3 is TGTGCCAGCAGTTCTTTACCCGGGGGGAACACTGAAGCTTTCTTT. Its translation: CASSSLPGGNTEAFF.